The rows below give T cell receptor beta chains drawn from one sample of a study of metastatic and nonmetastatic thyroid tumors. TCRdb re-called clones via MiXCR from the PCR reads. The sample holds roughly 6,500 clones, 30% to 35% seen once. The source material was tumor tissue. Receptors originate from a female donor with papillary thyroid cancer or a benign thyroid nodule (not recorded which). Some clones in this sample may be carry-over from other donors' samples. Each CDR3 is given with its conserved first and last residue. D genes are given only for firm matches. Size is stated for part of the rows, as once, few or many counts, or as a class when the clone is expanded.

v_call,d_call,clone_size,j_call,cdr3_aa,cdr3_nt
TRBV19,TRBD1,.,TRBJ2-5,CASSTPPRDRGKETQYF,TGTGCCAGTAGTACACCCCCCCGGGACAGGGGGAAAGAGACACAGTACTTC
TRBV28,.,medium-sized,TRBJ2-1,CASSSPGTGAGEQFF,TGTGCCAGCAGTTCCCCCGGGACGGGGGCAGGTGAGCAGTTCTTC
TRBV5-1,.,many,TRBJ1-1,CASIGANTEAFF,TGCGCCAGCATCGGAGCGAACACTGAAGCTTTCTTT
TRBV28,.,.,TRBJ1-2,CASSLLSGTNPYGYTF,TGTGCCAGCAGTCTTTTGTCCGGGACGAACCCCTATGGCTACACCTTC
TRBV14,TRBD1,many,TRBJ2-2,CASSQNPTKTGFDGELFF,TGTGCCAGCAGCCAAAACCCCACCAAGACAGGGTTTGACGGGGAGCTGTTTTTT
TRBV6-1,TRBD1,large,TRBJ1-6,CASSDRGITYNSPLHF,TGTGCCAGCAGTGACAGGGGGATTACCTATAATTCACCCCTCCACTTT
TRBV6-1,.,.,TRBJ2-5,CASRVLDQETQYF,TGTGCCAGCAGGGTACTGGACCAAGAGACCCAGTACTTC
TRBV2,.,.,TRBJ2-3,CASTIRETDTQYF,TGTGCCAGCACAATTCGCGAAACAGATACGCAGTATTTT
TRBV20-1,.,many,TRBJ2-7,CSAKGLGRVYEQYF,TGCAGTGCTAAGGGGTTGGGCAGGGTCTACGAGCAGTACTTC
TRBV7-9,TRBD1,.,TRBJ1-1,CASSLFGQGHTEAFF,TGTGCCAGCAGCTTATTTGGACAGGGCCACACTGAAGCTTTCTTT
TRBV20-1,.,.,TRBJ2-7,CSARDGTGPDEQYF,TGCAGTGCTAGAGATGGCACGGGGCCCGACGAGCAGTACTTC
TRBV10-3,.,.,TRBJ1-2,CAIRPTFAATNYVYTF,TGTGCCATCAGGCCAACCTTCGCAGCCACCAACTATGTCTACACCTTC
TRBV20-1,.,.,TRBJ2-4,CSATDTDLAKNIQYF,TGCAGTGCCACTGATACGGACCTAGCCAAAAACATTCAGTACTTC
TRBV9,.,.,TRBJ1-2,CASSVSEPGSSYGYTF,TGTGCCAGCAGCGTATCTGAACCAGGGTCCTCCTATGGCTACACCTTC
TRBV4-3,TRBD2,many,TRBJ2-3,CASSRGDLSGSAGATDTQYF,TGCGCCAGCAGCCGTGGGGACCTTAGCGGATCAGCGGGGGCCACAGATACGCAGTATTTT
TRBV6-5,TRBD1,few,TRBJ2-7,CASSYGTGWYEQYF,TGTGCCAGCAGTTACGGGACAGGGTGGTACGAGCAGTACTTC
TRBV6-1,TRBD1,few,TRBJ1-3,CASSEAETGLWSGNTIYF,TGTGCCAGCAGTGAAGCAGAGACAGGGTTATGGTCTGGAAACACCATATATTTT
TRBV20-1,TRBD2,large,TRBJ2-7,CSARGLQTRTSGSLVVDEQYF,TGCAGTGCTAGAGGTTTACAAACTAGGACTAGCGGGAGCCTCGTCGTCGACGAGCAGTACTTC
TRBV30,.,few,TRBJ2-7,CAWSVLGTSERYF,TGTGCCTGGAGTGTACTAGGGACGTCTGAACGGTACTTC
TRBV10-3,TRBD2,medium-sized,TRBJ2-7,CAISGLAGEGEQYF,TGTGCCATCAGTGGGTTAGCGGGAGAGGGCGAGCAGTACTTC
TRBV12-3/TRBV12-4,.,few,TRBJ2-4,CASSILALAKNIQYF,TGTGCCAGCAGTATACTTGCACTAGCCAAAAACATTCAGTACTTC
TRBV2,.,many,TRBJ2-1,CASTSPQGEQFF,TGTGCCAGCACTTCCCCACAGGGTGAGCAGTTCTTC
TRBV12-3/TRBV12-4,.,few,TRBJ2-4,CASSLRRGGVTNIQYF,TGTGCCAGCAGTTTACGAAGGGGGGGGGTCACAAACATTCAATACTTC
TRBV7-9,TRBD2,.,TRBJ2-1,CASSFREIGLAGETYNEQFF,TGTGCCAGCAGCTTCCGCGAGATAGGACTAGCGGGAGAAACCTACAATGAGCAGTTCTTC
TRBV13,TRBD1,.,TRBJ1-2,CASSRRQGGTNYGYTF,TGTGCCAGCAGCCGAAGACAGGGGGGGACCAACTATGGCTACACCTTC
TRBV11-2,TRBD2,.,TRBJ2-7,CASSSPSGSYEQYF,TGTGCCAGCAGCTCTCCTAGCGGGAGCTACGAGCAGTACTTC
TRBV6-1,TRBD2,few,TRBJ2-7,CASHPSGGDDSYEQYF,TGTGCCAGCCATCCGTCGGGAGGGGACGACTCCTACGAGCAGTACTTC
TRBV18,TRBD2,few,TRBJ2-7,CASSLLAGGSSYEQYF,TGTGCCAGCTCGCTTTTAGCGGGGGGCAGCTCCTACGAGCAGTACTTC
TRBV13,.,.,TRBJ2-2,CASSFGSGELFF,TGTGCCAGCAGCTTCGGGTCCGGGGAGCTGTTTTTT
TRBV18,.,.,TRBJ2-1,CASSPLLDSEQFF,TGTGCCAGCTCGCCATTACTAGATAGTGAGCAGTTCTTC
TRBV27,TRBD2,few,TRBJ2-7,CASSLYASGMGNEQYF,TGTGCCAGCAGTTTATACGCTAGCGGGATGGGCAACGAGCAGTACTTC
TRBV20-1,.,.,TRBJ1-6,CSAREGRDNSPLHF,TGCAGTGCTAGAGAGGGACGGGATAATTCACCCCTCCACTTT
TRBV6-5,.,many,TRBJ2-1,CASQLPGSGNEQFF,TGTGCCAGCCAGTTACCAGGGTCGGGTAATGAGCAGTTCTTC
TRBV12-3/TRBV12-4,TRBD1,medium-sized,TRBJ1-4,CASSFLPGQGHEKLFF,TGTGCCAGCAGTTTCCTTCCGGGACAGGGACATGAAAAACTGTTTTTT
TRBV2,.,medium-sized,TRBJ1-1,CASSDQGSLNTEAFF,TGTGCCAGCAGTGATCAGGGGTCTTTGAACACTGAAGCTTTCTTT
TRBV12-3/TRBV12-4,TRBD2,few,TRBJ2-1,CASRTGTSGLNEQFF,TGTGCCAGCAGAACCGGGACTAGCGGCCTTAATGAGCAGTTCTTC
TRBV18,.,.,TRBJ2-2,CASSPQVGFAGELLF,TGTGCCAGCTCACCACAGGTCGGGTTCGCCGGGGAGCTGTTATTT
TRBV4-1,.,.,TRBJ1-6,CWRSQGNSPLHF,TGCTGGCGCAGCCAGGGTAATTCACCCCTCCACTTT
TRBV20-1,.,once,TRBJ1-4,CSAREGRGATNEKLFF,TGCAGTGCTAGAGAGGGACGGGGTGCAACTAATGAAAAACTGTTTTTT
TRBV9,TRBD2,large,TRBJ2-7,CASNERGDAYEQYF,TGTGCCAGTAATGAGCGGGGGGATGCCTACGAGCAGTACTTC
TRBV28,.,few,TRBJ1-5,CASRRAWGSNQPQHF,TGTGCCAGCAGGCGGGCCTGGGGAAGCAATCAGCCCCAGCATTTT
TRBV18,.,.,TRBJ2-2,CASSPFTGNTGELFF,TGTGCCAGCTCACCATTTACAGGGAACACCGGGGAGCTGTTTTTT
TRBV12-3/TRBV12-4,.,few,TRBJ1-2,CASSPRQADGYTF,TGTGCCAGCAGCCCAAGGCAGGCGGATGGCTACACCTTC
TRBV5-6,.,.,TRBJ2-1,CASRWWSYNEQFF,TGTGCCAGCAGGTGGTGGTCCTACAATGAGCAGTTCTTC
TRBV7-2,TRBD2,once,TRBJ2-1,CACSLAGGFINEQFF,TGTGCCTGCAGCCTAGCGGGGGGCTTTATCAATGAGCAGTTCTTC
TRBV2,.,.,TRBJ1-1,CASRTGNTEAFF,TGTGCCAGCAGAACCGGGAACACTGAAGCTTTCTTT
TRBV6-1,.,medium-sized,TRBJ1-1,CASRSSLGRGRGTEAFF,TGTGCCAGCAGATCCAGTCTAGGCAGGGGCCGGGGGACTGAAGCTTTCTTT
TRBV20-1,TRBD2,.,TRBJ2-3,CSLKGLAGVLDTQYF,TGCAGCCTCAAGGGGCTAGCGGGAGTTTTGGATACGCAGTATTTT
TRBV24-1,TRBD2,.,TRBJ2-3,CATGQDSGSNTQYF,TGTGCCACCGGTCAAGATAGCGGGAGTAATACGCAGTATTTT
TRBV6-1,.,.,TRBJ2-1,CASSERCPVVGEQFF,TGTGCCAGCAGTGAAAGGTGTCCCGTCGTTGGTGAGCAGTTCTTC
TRBV5-1,TRBD2,many,TRBJ2-7,CASSSRSGGNREQYF,TGCGCCAGCAGCTCCCGCAGCGGGGGGAACCGCGAGCAGTACTTC
TRBV6-1,TRBD2,.,TRBJ2-5,CASSPPWGLAGTQETQYF,TGTGCCAGCAGCCCCCCCTGGGGTTTAGCGGGGACCCAAGAGACCCAGTACTTC
TRBV6-2/TRBV6-3,.,.,TRBJ2-5,CASRGETQYF,TGTGCCAGTCGCGGTGAGACCCAGTACTTC
TRBV7-3,TRBD1,many,TRBJ2-7,CASSPSGGDYEQYF,TGTGCCAGCAGCCCATCAGGGGGCGATTACGAGCAGTACTTC
TRBV28,.,medium-sized,TRBJ2-7,CASSLLPTYEQYF,TGTGCCAGCAGTTTATTACCAACCTACGAGCAGTACTTC